This TCR beta chain was documented in a study of CD8 T cells in ankylosing spondylitis. Scientists made TCR beta libraries using quantitative 5'-RACE with molecular barcodes. TCRdb passed the 5' RACE reads through MiXCR, listing each CDR3 protein once. The sample lists 470,000 or so distinct CDR3 sequences; 26% were seen once. This clonotype was seen only a few times. Its target is not known. Study conclusions and caveats: Seven to nine highly homologous variants made up a TCR beta motif that seemed to typify ankylosing spondylitis blood. Previous work reported some of these motif variants in the synovial fluid and blood of reactive arthritis.

Sequencing was carried out using blood, either unsorted or a sorted T cell fraction (not recorded which). The TCR sequence derives from a male donor with ankylosing spondylitis.

CDR3 nucleotide sequence: TGTGCCAGCAGTTTAAGACAGGGAGGCACTGAAGCTTTCTTT. As protein: CASSLRQGGTEAFF. The chain recombines TRBV12-3 or TRBV12-4 with TRBJ1-1; 7 bases map to TRBD1. J lost 4 bases, V lost 2 bases, and 4 bases had no gene match. CDR3 length: 14 amino acids.